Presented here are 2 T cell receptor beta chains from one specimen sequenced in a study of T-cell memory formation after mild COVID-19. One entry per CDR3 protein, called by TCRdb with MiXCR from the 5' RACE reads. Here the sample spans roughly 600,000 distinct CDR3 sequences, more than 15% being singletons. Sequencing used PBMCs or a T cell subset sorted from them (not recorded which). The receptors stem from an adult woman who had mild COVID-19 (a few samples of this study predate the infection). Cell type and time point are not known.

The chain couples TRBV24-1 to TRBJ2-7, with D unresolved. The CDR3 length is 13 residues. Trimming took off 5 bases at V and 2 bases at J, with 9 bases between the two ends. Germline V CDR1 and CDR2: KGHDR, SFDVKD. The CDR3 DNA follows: TGTGCCACCAGTGGATCATCGACCTACGAGCAGTACTTC. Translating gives CATSGSSTYEQYF.

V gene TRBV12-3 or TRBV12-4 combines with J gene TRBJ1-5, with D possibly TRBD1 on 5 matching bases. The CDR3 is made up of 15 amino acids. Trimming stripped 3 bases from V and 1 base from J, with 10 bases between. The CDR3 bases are TGTGCCAGCAGTTTTGGGACGGGGAGCAATCAGCCCCAGCATTTT. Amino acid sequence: CASSFGTGSNQPQHF.